The present T cell receptor (beta chain) was sequenced within a study of blood T cells in healthy people across ages. Concerning this clonotype itself: Its antigen is still unknown.

Sample-barcoded 5' priming and a J-beta primer mix drove a second PCR of roughly 7 to 11 cycles. One entry per CDR3 protein, called by TCRdb with MiXCR from the 5' RACE reads. The sample has a few hundred thousand distinct CDR3 sequences, about 28% seen once. CDR1 and CDR2 (germline): SGHTA, FQGTGA. Deletions cut 2 bases from V and 0 bases from J, with 12 bases between. This CDR3 spans 16 amino acids. Study-wide results and caveats: Roughly linear declines in TCR beta diversity per million T cells occurred with age.

These data also formed part of another study, on T cells of mothers and their children.

The clonotype was recovered from a boy between 2 and 10 years old in good health. The sample consisted of blood. The rearrangement uses TRBV7-3 and TRBJ2-3; perhaps TRBD2 as D (6 bases). Written as DNA, the CDR3 is TGTGCCAGCAGCTTACTAAGCGGGTCTAGCACAGATACGCAGTATTTT. It yields the protein CASSLLSGSSTDTQYF.